This passage covers 30 T cell receptor beta chains from one sample sequenced in a study of PD-1 blockade in classical Hodgkin lymphoma. TCRdb's table, derived via immunoSEQ multiplex PCR, lists solely in-frame clones and lacks some. The sample lists around 34,000 clones; about 80% were seen once. There was relapse after autologous stem cell transplantation in every patient, and there was variation in brentuximab vedotin exposure. The sample here was peripheral blood mononuclear cells (PBMCs), taken before the second cycle of nivolumab. These receptors were collected from a human donor with classical Hodgkin lymphoma.

This chain links TRBV1 with TRBJ1-6. TRBV1 constitutes a pseudogene. The CDR3 has 18 amino acids. The CDR3 DNA is TGCACCAGCAGCCAAGGCGATAATGTGGGCGGCCATAATTCACCCCTCCACTTT. This sequence encodes CTSSQGDNVGGHNSPLHF.

This clone was seen a handful of times. The V gene is TRBV9, the J gene TRBJ2-2, with 8 positions matching TRBD2. This CDR3 is 15 amino acids long. With 7 bases clipped from V and 5 bases from J, the junction kept 10 bases outside the gene matches. Germline V gene sequence: CDR1 SGDLS, CDR2 YYNGEE. As DNA, the CDR3 is TGTGCCAGCGCAGGCGGGGGGCGCGAGACCGGGGAGCTGTTTTTT. It translates to CASAGGGRETGELFF.

The J gene is TRBJ1-1, the V gene TRBV4-3, with D hard to call. V shed 0 bases and J shed 7 bases, with 9 bases lying between them. Germline-derived CDR1 and CDR2 are LGHNA and YSLEER. The CDR3 spans 13 residues. As DNA, the CDR3 is TGCGCCAGCAGCCAAGACGGCGAGGGTGAAGCTTTCTTT. It encodes CASSQDGEGEAFF.

This clone was observed once. This sequence joins TRBV7-3 and TRBJ2-3; no definite D call. The CDR3 contains 14 residues. The ends were cut back, 2 bases at V and 5 bases at J, with 11 bases in the middle. CDR1 SGHTA and CDR2 FQGTGA come from the germline V gene. CDR3 region: CASSLVGPQDTQYF. The CDR3 nucleotides read TGTGCCAGCAGCTTAGTGGGCCCCCAAGATACGCAGTATTTT.

The genes are TRBV4-3 and TRBJ2-1; 12 positions agree with TRBD2. This CDR3 contains 17 residues. Germline V gene sequence: CDR1 LGHNA, CDR2 YSLEER. After removal of 4 bases from V and 0 bases from J, the junction contained 4 bases not matched to a gene. CDR3 nucleotides: TGCGCCAGCAGCCGACTAGCGGGGGCCCTCTCCTACAATGAGCAGTTCTTC. This sequence encodes CASSRLAGALSYNEQFF.

The J gene is TRBJ2-2, the V gene TRBV2; TRBD1 or TRBD2 may be the D gene (5 bases each). Germline CDR1 and CDR2: SNHLY and FYNNEI. V was pared by 4 bases and J by 4 bases, with 13 bases between. The CDR3 consists of 15 residues. In nucleotides, the CDR3 is TGTGCCAGCAGTGCGAGAGGGGCTTCCACCGGGGAGCTGTTTTTT. Translation gives CASSARGASTGELFF.

The chain uses TRBV7-9 and TRBJ2-7; weak D call: TRBD2 (7 bases). CDR3 length: 14 amino acids. V was clipped by 6 bases and J by 3 bases, with 15 bases between them. Germline CDR1 and CDR2: SEHNR and FQNEAQ (reference sequence). The CDR3 DNA sequence: TGTGCCAGCAGACCCACGGGGGGCAGCTACGAGCAGTACTTC. It is translated as CASRPTGGSYEQYF.

The chain uses TRBV5-4 and TRBJ2-3; TRBD2 might be the D (6 bases). Trimming pared 4 bases from V and 0 bases from J, leaving 9 bases between. Germline CDR1 is SGHNT and CDR2 is YYREEE (reference sequence). The CDR3 spans 14 residues. CDR3 nucleotide sequence: TGTGCCAGCAGCCCTCGGGAGAGCACAGATACGCAGTATTTT. As protein: CASSPRESTDTQYF.

This chain joins TRBV2 and TRBJ2-1; 13 bases align to TRBD2. V shed 6 bases, J shed 2 bases, and the junction held 1 base outside the gene matches. The CDR3 covers 15 residues. In germline, CDR1 is SNHLY, CDR2 FYNNEI. The CDR3 DNA is TGTGCCAGCAGACTAGCGGGGGGGCCCTACAATGAGCAGTTCTTC. The encoded protein is CASRLAGGPYNEQFF.

The sample holds one count of this clone. The chain has TRBV7-8 and TRBJ2-7, with TRBD1 matching over 7 bases. J gave up 2 bases and V 8 bases, and 15 bases lay outside the gene matches. CDR1 and CDR2 (germline): SGHVS, FQNEAQ. This CDR3 region has 16 residues. This CDR3 is CASHLAGKGATYEQYF. In DNA, the CDR3 is TGTGCCAGCCACTTAGCCGGGAAGGGGGCGACCTACGAGCAGTACTTC. The full variable domain, in which reference TRBV7-8 and TRBJ2-7 provide the parts outside the CDR3, is GAGVSQSPRYKVAKRGQDVALRCDPISGHVSLFWYQQALGQGPEFLTYFQNEAQLDKSGLPSDRFFAERPEGSVSTLKIQRTQQEDSAVYLCASHLAGKGATYEQYFGPGTRLTVT.

V is TRBV4-2 and J is TRBJ2-2; 14 bases fit TRBD2. V was pared by 2 bases and J by 4 bases, with 9 bases of the junction left unmatched. This CDR3 comprises 19 residues. Germline V gene sequence: CDR1 LGHNA, CDR2 YNFKEQ. CDR3: CASSQLGGLAGGGTGELFF. CDR3 nucleotides: TGTGCCAGCAGCCAACTAGGAGGACTAGCGGGGGGTGGCACCGGGGAGCTGTTTTTT.

In nucleotides, the CDR3 is TGCAGCGTTGAAACCGGAGGGGAGACCCAGTACTTC. Translation: CSVETGGETQYF. The J gene is TRBJ2-5, the V gene TRBV29-1, with D tentatively TRBD2 (6 bases). CDR3 length: 12 amino acids. Trimming took 2 bases from V and 5 from J, leaving 9 bases between them. Germline V CDR1 and CDR2: SQVTM, ANQGSEA.

The CDR3 DNA sequence: TGTGCCAGCAGCTTGGCCCAAGAGACCCAGTACTTC. As protein: CASSLAQETQYF. The chain links TRBV5-4 to TRBJ2-5; D remains unclear. CDR3 length: 12 amino acids. The V end lost 0 bases, the J end lost 1 base, and 1 base lay between the germline ends. CDR1 and CDR2 from the germline V gene are SGHNT and YYREEE (reference sequence). Filled out from reference TRBV5-4 and TRBJ2-5, the complete variable domain reads ETGVTQSPTHLIKTRGQQVTLRCSSQSGHNTVSWYQQALGQGPQFIFQYYREEENGRGNFPPRFSGLQFPNYSSELNVNALELDDSALYLCASSLAQETQYFGPGTRLLVL.

The J gene is TRBJ2-2, the V gene TRBV5-1; D not certain. Trimming shortened V by 5 bases and J by 0 bases, and 8 bases separated the two germline ends. Per germline, CDR1 SGHRS and CDR2 YFSETQ. The length of the CDR3 is 14 residues. CDR3 nucleotides: TGCGCCAGCAGGTCAAGCCCGAACACCGGGGAGCTGTTTTTT. Protein product: CASRSSPNTGELFF.

The V gene is TRBV9, the J gene TRBJ2-1; D is unclear. Trimming pared 2 bases from V and 6 bases from J, leaving 9 bases between. There are 13 residues in the CDR3. Germline CDR1 SGDLS, CDR2 YYNGEE. The CDR3: CASSVGMSNEQFF. The CDR3 DNA reads as TGTGCCAGCAGCGTTGGAATGAGCAATGAGCAGTTCTTC.

This clone was observed once. The chain links TRBV4-2 to TRBJ1-1, with 9 nucleotides matching TRBD1. This CDR3 has 15 amino acids. Germline CDR1 is LGHNA and CDR2 is YNFKEQ. The V segment lost 3 bases and the J segment 1 base; nucleotides outside the gene matches: 3. The CDR3 DNA is TGTGCCAGCAGCCAGGCGGGACAGGGGAACACTGAAGCTTTCTTT. It codes for CASSQAGQGNTEAFF.

There are a few counts of this clone. The CDR3 spells CASSLKRGNPQGDNTIYF. CDR3 DNA: TGTGCCAGCAGCTTAAAAAGGGGTAATCCGCAGGGGGACAACACCATATATTTT. The rearrangement joins TRBV7-2 to TRBJ1-3, with 7 bases lining up with TRBD1. Trimming at V came to 2 bases and at J to 7 bases, leaving 17 bases not matched to a gene. Germline V CDR1 and CDR2: SGHTA, FQGNSA. The CDR3 runs 18 residues.

In its sample, this clone was seen once. The chain is built from TRBV30 and TRBJ2-7; 13 positions agree with TRBD2. Germline CDR1 and CDR2: GTSNPN and SVGIG (reference sequence). Germline trimming cut 2 bases from V and 7 bases from J; bases unmatched to any gene: 2. The CDR3 spans 13 residues. CDR3 DNA: TGTGCCTGGAGTCCGGGACTAGCGGGAGAGCAGTACTTC. Translated, it gives CAWSPGLAGEQYF. The full variable domain, rest sourced from reference TRBV30 and TRBJ2-7, is SQTIHQWPATLVQPVGSPLSLECTVEGTSNPNLYWYRQAAGRGLQLLFYSVGIGQISSEVPQNLSASRPQDRQFILSSKKLLLSDSGFYLCAWSPGLAGEQYFGPGTRLTVT.

This chain connects TRBV7-2 to TRBJ1-4; TRBD1 matches 9 bases. The CDR3 covers 13 residues. CDR1 is SGHTA and CDR2 is FQGNSA in the germline V gene. Unmatched junction bases numbered 6, after V lost 6 bases and J lost 10 bases. The CDR3 loop reads CASSSGTGRKLFF. CDR3 DNA sequence: TGTGCCAGCAGTTCCGGGACAGGGAGAAAACTGTTTTTT.

The chain has TRBV5-4 and TRBJ1-3, with D unresolved. The germline CDR1 and CDR2 sequences are SGHNT and YYREEE (reference sequence). This CDR3 comprises 16 residues. V was clipped by 3 bases and J by 3 bases, with 16 bases between them. CDR3: CASSWGGRLGGNTIYF. Written as DNA, the CDR3 is TGTGCCAGCAGCTGGGGAGGAAGGTTGGGTGGAAACACCATATATTTT.

V gene TRBV6-5 combines with J gene TRBJ1-4; D is uncertain. This CDR3 contains 13 residues. Trimming pared 8 bases from V and 7 bases from J, leaving 14 bases between. CDR1 MNHEY and CDR2 SVGAGI come from the germline V gene. CDR3 DNA sequence: TGTGCCAGCGGTCCGGAGTGGGGTGAAAAACTGTTTTTT. Translating gives CASGPEWGEKLFF.

V usage is TRBV27 and J usage is TRBJ2-2; D not resolved. The CDR3 is 14 residues long. Looked up from germline, CDR1 is MNHEY and CDR2 is SMNVEV (reference sequence). The ends were cut back, 8 bases at V and 1 base at J, with 11 bases in the middle. The CDR3 protein is CASLGFGNTGELFF. The CDR3 DNA reads TGTGCCAGCCTGGGCTTCGGGAACACCGGGGAGCTGTTTTTT.

The J gene is TRBJ1-2, the V gene TRBV19; D is ambiguous. The CDR3 is made up of 12 amino acids. V gave up 3 bases and J gave up 7 bases, with 9 bases separating them. The V gene's germline CDR1 is LNHDA and CDR2 SQIVND (reference sequence). The CDR3 bases are TGTGCCAGTAGTATGGCGGGGTTTGGCTACACCTTC. Translating it yields CASSMAGFGYTF.

The rearrangement uses TRBV4-3 and TRBJ2-4; 11 nucleotides match TRBD2. Germline V gene sequence: CDR1 LGHNA, CDR2 YSLEER. V shed 0 bases, J shed 3 bases, and the junction held 4 bases outside the gene matches. This CDR3 is built from 17 residues. CDR3 sequence (DNA): TGCGCCAGCAGCCAAGATACTAGCGGGAGTTTCAAAAACATTCAGTACTTC. It codes for CASSQDTSGSFKNIQYF.

This chain joins TRBV23-1 and TRBJ2-2, with TRBD1 as a possible D gene (5 bases). TRBV23-1 belongs to the ORF category, with a function that is uncertain. Trimming pared 3 bases from V and 7 bases from J, leaving 15 bases between. There are 15 residues in the CDR3. The CDR3 loop reads CASSHYLDSFGELFF. CDR3 DNA: TGCGCCAGCAGTCATTACCTAGACAGTTTCGGGGAGCTGTTTTTT.

V usage is TRBV6-5 and J usage is TRBJ1-2; D ambiguous. The germline V gene has CDR1 MNHEY and CDR2 SVGAGI. V lost 4 bases to trimming and J lost 6 bases, with 9 bases between them. The CDR3 has 12 amino acids. CDR3 loop: CASSLGGNGYTF. The CDR3 region has the DNA TGTGCCAGCAGTTTGGGTGGGAATGGCTACACCTTC.

The gene calls are TRBV19 and TRBJ1-1; D gene uncertain. V gave up 3 bases and J gave up 0 bases, with 14 bases separating them. The CDR3 runs to 16 residues. CDR1 and CDR2 (germline): LNHDA, SQIVND (reference sequence). This CDR3 reads CASSIHGDTLNTEAFF. CDR3 coding DNA: TGTGCCAGTAGTATTCATGGTGATACCTTGAACACTGAAGCTTTCTTT.

The chain is built from TRBV7-8 and TRBJ2-7, with TRBD1 identical over 7 bases. Germline V gene sequence: CDR1 SGHVS, CDR2 FQNEAQ. CDR3 length: 15 residues. The trim removed 6 bases at V and 4 bases at J, leaving 12 bases unmatched. CDR3 nucleotides: TGTGCCAGCAGTCCCCCCACCGGGACAGATTACGAGCAGTACTTC. It is translated as CASSPPTGTDYEQYF.

This chain links TRBV7-2 with TRBJ2-7, with a tentative D call TRBD2 (5 bases). The CDR3 extends over 11 amino acids. Germline CDR1 SGHTA, CDR2 FQGNSA. In DNA form, the CDR3 reads TGTGCAGGAGGAGTGGGATACGAGCAGTACTTC. Its translation is CAGGVGYEQYF. Supplemented by reference TRBV7-2 and TRBJ2-7, the full variable domain reads GAGVSQSPSNKVTEKGKDVELRCDPISGHTALYWYRQSLGQGLEFLIYFQGNSAPDKSGLPSDRFSAERTGGSVSTLTIQRTQQEDSAVYLCAGGVGYEQYFGPGTRLTVT.

This clone was detected only once. In DNA, the CDR3 is TGTGCCAGTAGTATAGGAGGGTCTAACTATGGCTACACCTTC. It codes for CASSIGGSNYGYTF. V usage is TRBV19 and J usage is TRBJ1-2; D is undetermined. Between the trimmed V and J ends, which lost 1 base and 0 bases, there was a span of 6 bases. Per germline, CDR1 LNHDA and CDR2 SQIVND (reference sequence). The CDR3 has 14 amino acids.